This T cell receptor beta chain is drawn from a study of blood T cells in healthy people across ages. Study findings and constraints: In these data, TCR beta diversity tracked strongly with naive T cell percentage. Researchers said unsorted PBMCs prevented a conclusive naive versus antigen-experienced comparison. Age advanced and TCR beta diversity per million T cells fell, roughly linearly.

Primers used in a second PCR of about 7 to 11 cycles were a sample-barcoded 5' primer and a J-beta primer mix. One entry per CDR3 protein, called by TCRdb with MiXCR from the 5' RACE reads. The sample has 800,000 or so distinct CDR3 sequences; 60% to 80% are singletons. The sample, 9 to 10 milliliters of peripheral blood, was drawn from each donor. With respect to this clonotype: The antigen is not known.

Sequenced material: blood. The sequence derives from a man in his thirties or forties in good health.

This CDR3 is CASSLLSAGYHEQYF. CDR3 nucleotide sequence: TGTGCCAGCAGCCTCCTTTCGGCAGGGTACCACGAGCAGTACTTC. The V call is TRBV5-5, the J call TRBJ2-7, with D possibly being TRBD1 (5 bases). Between the trimmed V and J ends, which lost 4 bases and 5 bases, there was a span of 19 bases. This CDR3 is built from 15 residues. Germline CDR1 is SGHKS and CDR2 is YYEKEE (reference sequence).